This is a list of T cell receptor beta chains from one sample in a study of shared clonotypes between healthy human individuals. The table came from immunoSEQ multiplex PCR; TCRdb's copy has only in-frame clones and leaves some out. The profile covers under 700,000 clones, with roughly 95% appearing a single time and about 0.11% taken by the ten largest. The specimen was naive CD8+ T cells sorted from blood. Receptors were obtained from a woman in her twenties or thirties in good health. Both conserved end residues are part of each CDR3. D genes are given only for firm matches. Clone sizes are given selectively: once, few, many, or a class where the clone is expanded.

TRBV11-3	TRBD2	TRBJ2-4	once	17	TGTGCCAGCAGCTTAGGAGTCCTAGGGACTAAACAAAACATTCAGTACTTC	CASSLGVLGTKQNIQYF
TRBV5-1	TRBD1	TRBJ1-1	-	15	TGCGCCAGCAGCGGAATGACAGGGGGCGGAACTGAAGCTTTCTTT	CASSGMTGGGTEAFF
TRBV13	-	TRBJ1-2	-	17	TGTGCCAGCAGCCCACCCGGCCAACCTATATATAACTATGGCTACACCTTC	CASSPPGQPIYNYGYTF
TRBV4-1	-	TRBJ2-7	once	18	TGCGCCAGCAGCCTTACGATTCTTTCCGGGACTGTGGGCCACGAGCAGTACTTC	CASSLTILSGTVGHEQYF
TRBV2	TRBD2	TRBJ2-7	-	16	TGTGCCAGCAGTGGGGTTGCGCAGGCGGGGGCCTACGAGCAGTACTTC	CASSGVAQAGAYEQYF
TRBV7-9	TRBD2	TRBJ2-5	-	14	TGTGCCAGCAGCAGGAAGCGGGAGGGTGAGACCCAGTACTTC	CASSRKREGETQYF
TRBV19	TRBD1	TRBJ2-7	-	15	TGTGCCAGTAGTATGGACAGGGGGTATCCCTACGAGCAGTACTTC	CASSMDRGYPYEQYF
TRBV10-2	-	TRBJ2-3	-	10	TGCGCCAGCATGGGAGATACGCAGTATTTT	CASMGDTQYF
TRBV5-8	TRBD2	TRBJ2-5	-	19	TGTGCCAGCAGCCCGGAGGGCCTAGCGGGGCCCATGTACCAAGAGACCCAGTACTTC	CASSPEGLAGPMYQETQYF
TRBV28	-	TRBJ1-1	-	16	TGTGCCAGCAGTACCTATTGGGAGGAGAAGAACACTGAAGCTTTCTTT	CASSTYWEEKNTEAFF
TRBV6-1	-	TRBJ1-1	-	10	TGTGCCAGCAACAGGGTTGGAGCTTTCTTT	CASNRVGAFF
TRBV7-9	-	TRBJ1-6	-	14	TGTGCCAGCAGCCGGGACTCCTATAATTCACCCCTCCACTTT	CASSRDSYNSPLHF
TRBV7-9	-	TRBJ2-2	-	15	TGTGCCAGCAGCTTAGTGGGGGGTTCCGCCGGGGAGCTGTTTTTT	CASSLVGGSAGELFF
TRBV6-5	-	TRBJ2-2	-	14	TGTGCCAGCAGCGCGGGACAAACGTCCGGGGAGCTGTTTTTT	CASSAGQTSGELFF
TRBV27	-	TRBJ1-1	once	14	TGTGCCAGCAGTTTACGTACAGCGAACACTGAAGCTTTCTTT	CASSLRTANTEAFF
TRBV27	TRBD1	TRBJ2-3	-	15	TGTGCCAGCAGTGGCCGGGACAGCCCCACAGATACGCAGTATTTT	CASSGRDSPTDTQYF
TRBV6-1	TRBD1	TRBJ2-7	-	16	TGTGCCAGCAGTGGGGTTTGGACAGGGGGTTCCTACGAGCAGTACTTC	CASSGVWTGGSYEQYF
TRBV13	TRBD2	TRBJ2-7	-	17	TGTGCCAGCAGCTCGACGTACCTCACTAGCGGGAGCTACGAGCAGTACTTC	CASSSTYLTSGSYEQYF
TRBV7-9	-	TRBJ2-1	-	11	TGTGCCAGCAGCTTATTGTCTGAGCAGTTCTTC	CASSLLSEQFF
TRBV28	-	TRBJ2-1	-	11	TGTGCCAGCAGTTCGCTAGGGGAGCAGTTCTTC	CASSSLGEQFF
TRBV5-1	TRBD2	TRBJ2-1	-	17	TGCGCCAGCAGCATTAGCGGGAGGGCAATCTCCTACAATGAGCAGTTCTTC	CASSISGRAISYNEQFF
TRBV6-5	-	TRBJ2-7	-	16	TGTGCCAGCAGTTATAGCCGGCTGACTAGTTTCGACGAGCAGTACTTC	CASSYSRLTSFDEQYF
TRBV4-2	TRBD2	TRBJ2-1	once	17	TGTGCCAGCAGCCAAGAGATCGGGACTAGCGGGTACAATGAGCAGTTCTTC	CASSQEIGTSGYNEQFF
TRBV5-6	-	TRBJ2-7	few	14	TGTGCCAGCAGGTCTAGCGCGAGCTCCTACGAGCAGTACTTC	CASRSSASSYEQYF
TRBV27	TRBD1	TRBJ2-7	-	13	TGTGCCAGCAGTTTCCAGGGGGCGGGCGAGCAGTACTTC	CASSFQGAGEQYF
TRBV7-9	TRBD2	TRBJ2-2	-	15	TGTGCCAGCAGCTCGCGACTAGCGGCAACCGGGGAGCTGTTTTTT	CASSSRLAATGELFF
TRBV7-6	-	TRBJ1-4	-	18	TGTGCCAGCATCCGAGGGGGGAGCGGCAGGTCAACTAATGAAAAACTGTTTTTT	CASIRGGSGRSTNEKLFF
TRBV18	-	TRBJ2-3	-	13	TGTGCCAGCTCACCCGGGACTACAGATACGCAGTATTTT	CASSPGTTDTQYF
TRBV5-6	-	TRBJ2-7	-	15	TGTGCCAGCAGCTTGGGATCTAGCAGACGCTACGAGCAGTACTTC	CASSLGSSRRYEQYF
TRBV21-1	-	TRBJ1-3	-	15	TGTGCCAGCAGCAACGGACGGAGCTCTGGAAACACCATATATTTT	CASSNGRSSGNTIYF
TRBV27	-	TRBJ2-7	-	14	TGTGCCAGCAGTTTTGGGGCAGGGGCCTACGAGCAGTACTTC	CASSFGAGAYEQYF
TRBV5-4	-	TRBJ1-1	-	12	TGTGCCAGCAGCTTTGGGCAGTCCGAAGCTTTCTTT	CASSFGQSEAFF
TRBV6-1	-	TRBJ1-6	-	15	TGTGCCAGCAGTGAAAATATTCCGTCGAATTCACCCCTCCACTTT	CASSENIPSNSPLHF
TRBV5-1	-	TRBJ2-1	-	15	TGCGCCAGCAGTGAGGGCGGAGCCTCCTACAATGAGCAGTTCTTC	CASSEGGASYNEQFF
TRBV27	TRBD2	TRBJ2-7	-	13	TGTGCCAGCAGCCCGACTAGCGGTTACGAGCAGTACTTC	CASSPTSGYEQYF
TRBV2	TRBD1	TRBJ1-5	-	14	TGTGCCAGCAGAACGAGGACAGGGACTCAGCCCCAGCATTTT	CASRTRTGTQPQHF
TRBV5-6	TRBD1	TRBJ2-1	once	15	TGTGCCAGCAGCCTCACAGGGGGGTCCTACAATGAGCAGTTCTTC	CASSLTGGSYNEQFF
TRBV7-9	TRBD2	TRBJ2-3	-	17	TGTGCCAGCAGCCTCGGACTAGCGGGAGGGAGTGCAGATACGCAGTATTTT	CASSLGLAGGSADTQYF
TRBV13	-	TRBJ2-3	-	12	TGTGCCAGCAGTAGTAGCGGAGATACGCAGTATTTT	CASSSSGDTQYF
TRBV5-8	TRBD1	TRBJ2-1	-	15	TGTGCCAGCAGCCAGGGGGTGACACGGGGTGATGAGCAGTTCTTC	CASSQGVTRGDEQFF
TRBV29-1	-	TRBJ1-1	-	12	TGCAGCCTGGGGACGGGGAACACTGAAGCTTTCTTT	CSLGTGNTEAFF
TRBV27	TRBD1	TRBJ1-4	once	14	TGTGCCAGCAGTTGGACAGGGAGCGGTGAAAAACTGTTTTTT	CASSWTGSGEKLFF
TRBV19	-	TRBJ2-1	-	15	TGTGCCAGTAGTGGGGGGGACAGATCCTACAATGAGCAGTTCTTC	CASSGGDRSYNEQFF
TRBV27	-	TRBJ2-7	-	13	TGTGCCAGCAGTTTCGGCAGTACCTACGAGCAGTACTTC	CASSFGSTYEQYF
TRBV25-1	-	TRBJ2-7	-	15	TGTGCCAGCAGTAATACCCGGGACTCGTCCTACGAGCAGTACTTC	CASSNTRDSSYEQYF
TRBV27	-	TRBJ2-1	-	16	TGTGCCAGCAGTTTAGTTGTCGGGACTGGCAACAATGAGCAGTTCTTC	CASSLVVGTGNNEQFF
TRBV4-1	-	TRBJ2-1	-	13	TGCGCCAGCAGCCAGACGGGATACAATGAGCAGTTCTTC	CASSQTGYNEQFF
TRBV7-9	-	TRBJ1-4	few	11	TGTGCCAGCAGCTTGAGTAGGGAACTGTTTTTT	CASSLSRELFF
TRBV29-1	-	TRBJ1-1	-	11	TGCAGCGGGAGGGATGGCACTGAAGCTTTCTTT	CSGRDGTEAFF
TRBV11-1	TRBD1	TRBJ2-7	-	14	TGTGCCAGCAGCCCAGGGACAGAGCCCTACGAGCAGTACTTC	CASSPGTEPYEQYF
TRBV25-1	-	TRBJ2-7	-	11	TGTGCCAGCAGTTACTCCTACGAGCAGTACTTC	CASSYSYEQYF
TRBV6-1	-	TRBJ2-1	-	15	TGTGCCAGCAGTCTTCCGGGAATCACCTACAATGAGCAGTTCTTC	CASSLPGITYNEQFF
TRBV7-9	-	TRBJ2-3	-	15	TGTGCCAGCAGCTTATCGGTTACTAGCACAGATACGCAGTATTTT	CASSLSVTSTDTQYF
TRBV19	-	TRBJ1-1	-	14	TGTGCCAGTAGTATCCAAAACGGCGACACTGAAGCTTTCTTT	CASSIQNGDTEAFF
TRBV2	TRBD2	TRBJ2-1	-	15	TGTGCCAGCGGTGTAGCGGGAGCCAGCTACAATGAGCAGTTCTTC	CASGVAGASYNEQFF